Presented here are 13 T cell receptor beta chains from one specimen sequenced in a study of molecular identifiers for immune sequencing clone quantification. MiXCR, applied by TCRdb to the PCR reads, yields one record per CDR3 protein. The data contain approximately 550,000 distinct CDR3 sequences, about a fifth of them singletons. The sequencing sample was made of naive CD8+ T cells from blood, with Jurkat cell RNA spiked in. Subset given: FACS-sorted CD8+CD4-CCR7+CD45RA+ naive T cells. The source of these receptors is a human donor in good health. Some libraries in this study had Jurkat cell RNA spiked in.

This clonotype has ten or more counts. This sequence joins TRBV11-2 and TRBJ2-4; TRBD2 matches 7 bases. Losses at the gene ends were 0 bases for V and 10 bases for J; bases not matched to a gene: 6. The length of the CDR3 is 14 residues. Germline lookup yields CDR1 SGHAT and CDR2 FQNNGV. The CDR3 DNA sequence: TGTGCCAGCAGCTTAGATGCGGGGGAGAGAATTCAGTACTTC. This encodes CASSLDAGERIQYF.

This clonotype showed up just a few times. V gene TRBV4-3 combines with J gene TRBJ2-3; 7 positions match TRBD1. J was trimmed by 6 bases and V by 0 bases; bases with no gene match: 12. Germline CDR1 and CDR2: LGHNA and YSLEER. CDR3 length: 17 amino acids. CDR3 loop: CASSQEGVSTGADTQYF. The CDR3 coding sequence is TGCGCCAGCAGCCAAGAAGGGGTCTCTACAGGGGCGGATACGCAGTATTTT.

This clonotype came up many times. The chain couples TRBV5-1 to TRBJ2-7, with D tentatively TRBD1 or TRBD2 (5 bases each). The V end lost 3 bases, the J end lost 3 bases, and 10 bases lay between the germline ends. The germline CDR1 and CDR2 sequences are SGHRS and YFSETQ. There are 13 residues in the CDR3. CDR3 coding DNA: TGCGCCAGCAGCTGGGGACCGAACTACGAGCAGTACTTC. It translates to CASSWGPNYEQYF.

CDR3 loop: CASSTQGNTGELFF. In DNA, the CDR3 is TGTGCCAGCAGCACACAGGGCAACACCGGGGAGCTGTTTTTT. The chain joins TRBV2 to TRBJ2-2; D is possibly TRBD1 (6 bases). This CDR3 contains 14 residues. Deletions cut 6 bases from V and 2 bases from J, with 10 bases between. Germline V CDR1 and CDR2: SNHLY, FYNNEI.

This rearrangement joins TRBV27 to TRBJ1-6, with no clear D. V was shortened by 3 bases and J by 7 bases, with 10 bases between the two germline ends. The CDR3 contains 14 residues. Germline values: CDR1 MNHEY, CDR2 SMNVEV (reference sequence). Here the CDR3 DNA reads TGTGCCAGCAGTTTTGGTCTAGACAATTCACCCCTCCACTTT. Its protein product is CASSFGLDNSPLHF.

The chain has TRBV12-3 or TRBV12-4 and TRBJ2-7, with 7 positions matching TRBD1. The CDR3 runs 12 residues. The trim removed 5 bases at V and 5 bases at J, leaving 3 bases unmatched. CDR3 sequence: CASSEQGNEQYF. The DNA of the CDR3 is TGTGCCAGCAGTGAACAGGGGAACGAGCAGTACTTC.

The chain links TRBV18 to TRBJ2-7, with 12 positions matching TRBD2. Per germline, CDR1 KGHSH and CDR2 LQKENI. The CDR3 spans 16 residues. The V segment lost 3 bases and the J segment 3 bases; nucleotides outside the gene matches: 6. The CDR3 protein is CASSPNPGLAGYEQYF. The CDR3 nucleotides read TGTGCCAGCTCACCTAACCCGGGACTAGCGGGCTACGAGCAGTACTTC.

In its sample, this clonotype was seen many times. The chain recombines TRBV7-2 with TRBJ1-1; TRBD1 might be the D (6 bases). This CDR3 is 15 amino acids long. V dropped 3 bases and J dropped 7 bases, with 18 bases sitting between them. Germline V gene lookup returns CDR1 SGHTA and CDR2 FQGNSA. CDR3 DNA: TGTGCCAGCAGCTTTTTTCGCGGCGGACAGAATGAAGCTTTCTTT. Translation gives CASSFFRGGQNEAFF.

This clonotype was detected ten times or more. The V and J genes are TRBV7-9 and TRBJ1-5; TRBD1 matches 9 bases. In germline, CDR1 is SEHNR, CDR2 FQNEAQ (reference sequence). Trimming at V came to 5 bases and at J to 4 bases, leaving 6 bases not matched to a gene. CDR3 length: 15 residues. The CDR3 DNA reads as TGTGCCAGCAGCAGCGGGACAGGGTTTAATCAGCCCCAGCATTTT. Translation gives CASSSGTGFNQPQHF.

This clonotype was counted ten times or more. V is TRBV5-4 and J is TRBJ2-7; D not certain. The CDR3 extends over 14 amino acids. The V gene's germline CDR1 is SGHNT and CDR2 YYREEE (reference sequence). Trimming stripped 4 bases from V and 3 bases from J, with 14 bases between. The CDR3, as DNA: TGTGCCAGCAGCGGCGGTGGCAAGGACTACGAGCAGTACTTC. This codes for CASSGGGKDYEQYF.

V and J are TRBV12-3 or TRBV12-4 and TRBJ2-1; D may be TRBD2 (6 bases). The CDR3 extends over 14 amino acids. The V end lost 3 bases, the J end lost 8 bases, and 14 bases lay between the germline ends. DNA of the CDR3: TGTGCCAGCAGTTTGGCGGGGTCTGTGGATGAGCAGTTCTTC. Translation: CASSLAGSVDEQFF.

In this sample, this clonotype turned up a few times. The V and J genes are TRBV7-9 and TRBJ2-5; D possibly corresponds to TRBD1 (6 bases). Germline values: CDR1 SEHNR, CDR2 FQNEAQ (reference sequence). The CDR3 consists of 14 residues. Trimming took 1 base from V and 1 from J, leaving 7 bases between them. The CDR3 sequence: CASSLVDSQETQYF. The CDR3 DNA sequence: TGTGCCAGCAGCTTAGTGGACAGCCAAGAGACCCAGTACTTC.

The count of this clonotype is one. The chain combines TRBV28 with TRBJ1-1; D not resolved. Germline V lookup: CDR1 MDHEN, CDR2 SYDVKM. V gave up 8 bases and J gave up 1 base, with 8 bases separating them. The CDR3 totals 12 residues. The DNA for the CDR3 is TGTGCCAGCGGCCTCAGGAACACTGAAGCTTTCTTT. Translating gives CASGLRNTEAFF.